The rows below give T cell receptor beta chains drawn from one sample of a study of CD8+CD57+ T cells in acquired aplastic anemia. A single record per CDR3 protein comes from TCRdb applying MiXCR to the reads. The sample contains 150,000 to 200,000 distinct CDR3 sequences, around 50% of which appear only once. Material: sorted CD4+, CD8+, or CD8+CD57+ T cells (not recorded which) from PBMCs. The source of these receptors is a human donor with aplastic anemia. The conserved cysteine and the conserved F or W are not part of the CDR3 here. The size field is filled for only some rows; it gives once, few, many or a size class.

abundance: -
v_gene: TRBV5-1
j_gene: TRBJ2-7
CDR3aa: ASSLGTSEFSYEQY

abundance: -
v_gene: TRBV10-3
j_gene: TRBJ1-6
CDR3aa: AISEDSANSPLH

abundance: many
v_gene: TRBV7-8
j_gene: TRBJ1-4
CDR3aa: ASSTGTEKLF

abundance: -
v_gene: TRBV14
j_gene: TRBJ1-1
CDR3aa: ASSPVRGAEAF

abundance: once
v_gene: TRBV10-1
j_gene: TRBJ1-6
CDR3aa: ASSVLKDDNSPLH

abundance: many
v_gene: TRBV19
j_gene: TRBJ2-3
CDR3aa: ASSIDGTDTQY

abundance: -
v_gene: TRBV6-1
j_gene: TRBJ2-7
CDR3aa: ASSGLTEEYEQY

abundance: once
v_gene: TRBV2
j_gene: TRBJ2-3
CDR3aa: ASSPRLAATDTQY

abundance: many
v_gene: TRBV6-1
j_gene: TRBJ2-7
CDR3aa: ASSASTRGNEQY

abundance: -
v_gene: TRBV11-2
j_gene: TRBJ1-2
CDR3aa: ASSLGAGGGGYT

abundance: -
v_gene: TRBV25-1
j_gene: TRBJ2-7
CDR3aa: ASSEGGGRTYEQY

abundance: many
v_gene: TRBV20-1
j_gene: TRBJ1-2
CDR3aa: SANRGDYGYT

abundance: once
v_gene: TRBV19
j_gene: TRBJ1-2
CDR3aa: ASRTGGANT

abundance: many
v_gene: TRBV5-1
j_gene: TRBJ2-2
CDR3aa: ASSGYGGDSGELF

abundance: -
v_gene: TRBV14
j_gene: TRBJ1-4
CDR3aa: ASSRGGGPDEKLF

abundance: many
v_gene: TRBV20-1
j_gene: TRBJ2-3
CDR3aa: SATRTGITDTQY

abundance: -
v_gene: TRBV7-9
j_gene: TRBJ1-5
CDR3aa: ASSLGPQH

abundance: -
v_gene: TRBV2
j_gene: TRBJ2-5
CDR3aa: ASSGGRATQETQY

abundance: -
v_gene: TRBV12-3/TRBV12-4
j_gene: TRBJ1-3
CDR3aa: ASEGGYTIY

abundance: few
v_gene: TRBV19
j_gene: TRBJ2-2
CDR3aa: ASSAGTGGNTGELF

abundance: many
v_gene: TRBV7-8
j_gene: TRBJ2-1
CDR3aa: ASSLGAHYSYNEQF

abundance: many
v_gene: TRBV28
j_gene: TRBJ2-7
CDR3aa: ASSLRWVYEQY